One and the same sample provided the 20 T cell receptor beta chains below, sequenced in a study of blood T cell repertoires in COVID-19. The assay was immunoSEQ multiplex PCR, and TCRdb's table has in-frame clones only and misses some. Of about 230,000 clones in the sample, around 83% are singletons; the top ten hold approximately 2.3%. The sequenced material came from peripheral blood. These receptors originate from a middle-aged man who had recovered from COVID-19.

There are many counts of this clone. CDR3 in DNA: TGTGCCAGCACCCGGGACAGGGGGCTTATTTCCCTCCACTTT. It is translated as CASTRDRGLISLHF. This sequence joins TRBV21-1 and TRBJ1-6; the table's D call TRBD1 went unverified against the DNA. TRBV21-1 is designated a pseudogene. CDR3 size: 14 residues.

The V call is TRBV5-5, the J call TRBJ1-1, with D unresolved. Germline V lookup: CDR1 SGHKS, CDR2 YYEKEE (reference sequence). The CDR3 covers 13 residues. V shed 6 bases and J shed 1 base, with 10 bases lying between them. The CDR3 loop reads CASNLHRNTEAFF. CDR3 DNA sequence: TGTGCCAGCAACCTACACAGGAACACTGAAGCTTTCTTT.

The CDR3 DNA reads TGTGCCAGCAGCCCCCGGGACTTCACCGGGGAGCTGTTTTTT. Protein: CASSPRDFTGELFF. The rearrangement uses TRBV11-3 and TRBJ2-2; D is perhaps TRBD2 (6 bases). The CDR3 runs to 14 residues. The germline V gene has CDR1 SGHNT and CDR2 YENEEA. Trimming pared 5 bases from V and 4 bases from J, leaving 11 bases between.

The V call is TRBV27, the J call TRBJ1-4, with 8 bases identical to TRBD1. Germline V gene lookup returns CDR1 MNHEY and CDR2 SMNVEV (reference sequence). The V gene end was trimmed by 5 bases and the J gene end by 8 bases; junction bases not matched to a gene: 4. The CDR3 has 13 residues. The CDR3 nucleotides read TGTGCCAGCAGTGTAACAGGGGGGGAAAAACTGTTTTTT. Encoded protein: CASSVTGGEKLFF.

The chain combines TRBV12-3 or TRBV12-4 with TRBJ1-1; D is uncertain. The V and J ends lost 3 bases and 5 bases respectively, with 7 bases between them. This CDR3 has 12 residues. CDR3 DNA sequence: TGTGCCAGCAGTTTTCCCTTGACTGAAGCTTTCTTT. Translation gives CASSFPLTEAFF.

This CDR3 is CASGETRPWGELFF. In nucleotides, the CDR3 is TGTGCTAGTGGGGAGACCAGACCTTGGGGGGAGCTGTTTTTT. The rearrangement links TRBV12-5 to TRBJ2-2; no firm D call. V lost 6 bases and J lost 8, with 16 bases in between. The CDR3 length is 14 residues. The germline V gene has CDR1 LGHNT and CDR2 FRNRAP.

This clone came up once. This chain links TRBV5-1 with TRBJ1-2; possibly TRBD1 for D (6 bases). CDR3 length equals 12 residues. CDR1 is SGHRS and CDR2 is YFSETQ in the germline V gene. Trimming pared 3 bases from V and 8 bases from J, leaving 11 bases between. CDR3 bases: TGCGCCAGCAGCTCTACAGGGTACGGCTACACCTTC. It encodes CASSSTGYGYTF.

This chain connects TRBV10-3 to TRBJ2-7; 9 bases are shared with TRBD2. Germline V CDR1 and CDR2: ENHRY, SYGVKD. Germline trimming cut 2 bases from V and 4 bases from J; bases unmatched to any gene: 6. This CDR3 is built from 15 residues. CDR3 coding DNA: TGTGCCATCAGTGAGGTGGCGGGAGGGCCTTACGAGCAGTACTTC. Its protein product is CAISEVAGGPYEQYF.

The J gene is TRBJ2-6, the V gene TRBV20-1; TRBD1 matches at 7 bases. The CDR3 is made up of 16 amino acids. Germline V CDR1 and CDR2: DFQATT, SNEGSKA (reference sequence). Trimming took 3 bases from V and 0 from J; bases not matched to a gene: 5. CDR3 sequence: CSASDRAASGANVLTF. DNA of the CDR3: TGCAGTGCTAGTGACAGGGCGGCCTCTGGGGCCAACGTCCTGACTTTC.

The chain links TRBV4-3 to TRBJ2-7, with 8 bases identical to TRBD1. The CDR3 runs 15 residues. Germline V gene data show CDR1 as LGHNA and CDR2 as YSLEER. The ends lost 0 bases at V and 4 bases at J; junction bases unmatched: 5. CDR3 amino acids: CASSQDRDRRYEQYF. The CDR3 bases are TGCGCCAGCAGCCAAGATAGGGACAGGAGGTACGAGCAGTACTTC.

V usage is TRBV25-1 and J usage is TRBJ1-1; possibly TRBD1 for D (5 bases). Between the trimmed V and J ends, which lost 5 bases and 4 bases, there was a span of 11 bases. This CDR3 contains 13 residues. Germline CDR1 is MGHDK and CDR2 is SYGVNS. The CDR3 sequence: CASSFRGGTEAFF. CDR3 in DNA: TGTGCCAGCAGTTTTAGGGGCGGCACTGAAGCTTTCTTT.

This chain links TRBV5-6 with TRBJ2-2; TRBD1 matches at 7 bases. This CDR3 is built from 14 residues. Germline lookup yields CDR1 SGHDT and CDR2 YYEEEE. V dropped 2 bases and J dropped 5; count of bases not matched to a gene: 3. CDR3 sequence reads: CASSLGGATGELFF. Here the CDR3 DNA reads TGTGCCAGCAGCTTAGGGGGCGCAACCGGGGAGCTGTTTTTT.

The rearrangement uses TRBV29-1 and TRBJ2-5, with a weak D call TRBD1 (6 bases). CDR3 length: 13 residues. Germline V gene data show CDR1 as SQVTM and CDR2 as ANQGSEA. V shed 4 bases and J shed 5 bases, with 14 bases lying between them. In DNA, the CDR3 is TGCAGCGTTGGCACAGGGTTCGGGGAGACCCAGTACTTC. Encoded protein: CSVGTGFGETQYF.

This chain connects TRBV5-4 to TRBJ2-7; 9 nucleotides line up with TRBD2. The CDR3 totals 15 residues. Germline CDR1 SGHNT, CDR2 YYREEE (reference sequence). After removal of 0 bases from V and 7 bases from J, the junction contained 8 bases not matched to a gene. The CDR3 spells CASSLGGTSSWEQYF. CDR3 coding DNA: TGTGCCAGCAGCTTGGGGGGGACTAGCTCTTGGGAGCAGTACTTC.

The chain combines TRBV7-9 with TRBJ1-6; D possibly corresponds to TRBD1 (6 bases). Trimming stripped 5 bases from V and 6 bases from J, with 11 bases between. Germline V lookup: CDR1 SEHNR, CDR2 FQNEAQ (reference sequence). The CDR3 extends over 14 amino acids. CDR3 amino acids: CASSPAQGNSPLHF. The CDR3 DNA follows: TGTGCCAGCAGCCCGGCACAGGGTAATTCACCCCTCCACTTT.

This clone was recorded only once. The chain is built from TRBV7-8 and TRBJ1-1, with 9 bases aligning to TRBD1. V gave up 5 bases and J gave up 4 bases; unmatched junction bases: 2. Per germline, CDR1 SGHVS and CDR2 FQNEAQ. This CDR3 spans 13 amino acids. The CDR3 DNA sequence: TGTGCCAGCAGCCGGGACAGGGTCACTGAAGCTTTCTTT. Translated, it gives CASSRDRVTEAFF. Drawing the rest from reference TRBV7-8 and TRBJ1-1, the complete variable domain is GAGVSQSPRYKVAKRGQDVALRCDPISGHVSLFWYQQALGQGPEFLTYFQNEAQLDKSGLPSDRFFAERPEGSVSTLKIQRTQQEDSAVYLCASSRDRVTEAFFGQGTRLTVV.

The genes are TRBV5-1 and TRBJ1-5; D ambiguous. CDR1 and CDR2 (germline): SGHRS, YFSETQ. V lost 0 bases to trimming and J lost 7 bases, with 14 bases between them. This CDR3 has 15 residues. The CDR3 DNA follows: TGCGCCAGCAGCTTGGATCCGGGGATAGGACAGCCCCAGCATTTT. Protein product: CASSLDPGIGQPQHF.

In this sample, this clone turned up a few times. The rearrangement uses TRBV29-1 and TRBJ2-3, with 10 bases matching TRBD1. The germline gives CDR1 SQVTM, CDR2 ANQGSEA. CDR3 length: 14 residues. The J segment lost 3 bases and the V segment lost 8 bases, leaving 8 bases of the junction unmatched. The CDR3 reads CSSEGGQGTDTQYF. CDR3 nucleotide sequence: TGCAGCTCCGAGGGGGGACAGGGGACAGATACGCAGTATTTT.

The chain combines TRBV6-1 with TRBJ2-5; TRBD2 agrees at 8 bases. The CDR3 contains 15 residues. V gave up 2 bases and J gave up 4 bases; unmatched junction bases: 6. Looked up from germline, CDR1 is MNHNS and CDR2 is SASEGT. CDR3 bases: TGTGCCAGCAGTGAATTTATTCTAGCGGGAGAGACCCAGTACTTC. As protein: CASSEFILAGETQYF.

The CDR3 DNA is TGCAGCGTTAAACCCAGGGGGAATTCGTACACTGAAGCTTTCTTT. As protein: CSVKPRGNSYTEAFF. The V call is TRBV29-1, the J call TRBJ1-1; TRBD1 agrees at 7 bases. This CDR3 is 15 amino acids long. CDR1 is SQVTM, CDR2 ANQGSEA, per germline. Germline trimming cut 5 bases from V and 3 bases from J; bases unmatched to any gene: 12.